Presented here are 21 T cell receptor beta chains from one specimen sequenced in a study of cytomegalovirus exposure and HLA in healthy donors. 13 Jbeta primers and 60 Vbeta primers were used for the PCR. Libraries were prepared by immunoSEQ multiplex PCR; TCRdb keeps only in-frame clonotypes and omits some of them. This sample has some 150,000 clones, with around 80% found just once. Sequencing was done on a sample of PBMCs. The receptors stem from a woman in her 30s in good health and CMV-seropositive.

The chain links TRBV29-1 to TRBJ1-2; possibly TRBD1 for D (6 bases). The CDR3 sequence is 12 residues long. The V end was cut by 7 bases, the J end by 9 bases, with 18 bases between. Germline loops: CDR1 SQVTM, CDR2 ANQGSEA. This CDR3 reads CSAGRGRASYTF. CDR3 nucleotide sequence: TGCAGCGCCGGAAGGGGGAGGGCGAGCTACACCTTC.

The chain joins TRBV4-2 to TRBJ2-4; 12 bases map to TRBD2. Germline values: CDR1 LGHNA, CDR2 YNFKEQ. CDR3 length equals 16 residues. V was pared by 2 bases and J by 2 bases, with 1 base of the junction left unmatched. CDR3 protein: CASSQLAGGPKNIQYF. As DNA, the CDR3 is TGTGCCAGCAGCCAACTAGCGGGGGGGCCCAAAAACATTCAGTACTTC.

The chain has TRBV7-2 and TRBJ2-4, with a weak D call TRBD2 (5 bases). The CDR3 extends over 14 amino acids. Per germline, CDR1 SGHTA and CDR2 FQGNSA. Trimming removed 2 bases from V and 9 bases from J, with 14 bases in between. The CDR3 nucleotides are TGTGCCAGCAGCTTACCAGGAGACGGAGGCATTCAGTACTTC. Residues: CASSLPGDGGIQYF.

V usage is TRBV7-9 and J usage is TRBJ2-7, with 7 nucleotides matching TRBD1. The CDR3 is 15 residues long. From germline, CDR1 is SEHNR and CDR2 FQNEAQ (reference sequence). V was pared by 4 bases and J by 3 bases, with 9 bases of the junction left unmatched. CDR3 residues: CASSYGRDSLYEQYF. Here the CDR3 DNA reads TGTGCCAGCAGCTACGGCCGGGACAGCCTCTACGAGCAGTACTTC. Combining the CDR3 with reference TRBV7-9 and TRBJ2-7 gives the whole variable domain DTGVSQNPRHKITKRGQNVTFRCDPISEHNRLYWYRQTLGQGPEFLTYFQNEAQLEKSRLLSDRFSAERPKGSFSTLEIQRTEQGDSAMYLCASSYGRDSLYEQYFGPGTRLTVT.

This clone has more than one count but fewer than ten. The CDR3 DNA reads TGTGCCAGCAGCTTGACAGGAGGTTTCGGAAACACCATATATTTT. Protein: CASSLTGGFGNTIYF. This sequence joins TRBV11-2 and TRBJ1-3, with D tentatively TRBD1 (6 bases). V lost 3 bases, J lost 4 bases, and 13 bases lay in between. CDR1 is SGHAT and CDR2 is FQNNGV in the germline V gene. The CDR3 is 15 amino acids.

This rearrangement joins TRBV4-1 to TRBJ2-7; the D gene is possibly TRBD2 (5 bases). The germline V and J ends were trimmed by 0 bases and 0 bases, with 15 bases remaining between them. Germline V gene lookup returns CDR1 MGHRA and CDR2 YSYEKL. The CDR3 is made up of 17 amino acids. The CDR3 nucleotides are TGCGCCAGCAGCCAAGAGGCGGGCTTGTTTCCCTCCTACGAGCAGTACTTC. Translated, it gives CASSQEAGLFPSYEQYF.

DNA for the CDR3: TGTGCCAGCAGGTCGACAGGGTCCTACGAGCAGTACTTC. It codes for CASRSTGSYEQYF. The rearrangement links TRBV28 to TRBJ2-7; 7 bases match TRBD1. This CDR3 is 13 amino acids long. J gave up 1 base and V 6 bases, and 3 bases lay outside the gene matches. Germline CDR1 and CDR2: MDHEN and SYDVKM. Complete variable domain (other parts from reference TRBV28 and TRBJ2-7): DVKVTQSSRYLVKRTGEKVFLECVQDMDHENMFWYRQDPGLGLRLIYFSYDVKMKEKGDIPEGYSVSREKKERFSLILESASTNQTSMYLCASRSTGSYEQYFGPGTRLTVT.

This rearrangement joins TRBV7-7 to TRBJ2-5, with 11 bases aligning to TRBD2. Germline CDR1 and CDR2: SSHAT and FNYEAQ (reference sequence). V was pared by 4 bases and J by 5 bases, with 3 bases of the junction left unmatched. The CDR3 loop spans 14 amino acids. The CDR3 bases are TGTGCCAGCAGCTCGGGACTAGCGGCCGAGACCCAGTACTTC. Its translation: CASSSGLAAETQYF.

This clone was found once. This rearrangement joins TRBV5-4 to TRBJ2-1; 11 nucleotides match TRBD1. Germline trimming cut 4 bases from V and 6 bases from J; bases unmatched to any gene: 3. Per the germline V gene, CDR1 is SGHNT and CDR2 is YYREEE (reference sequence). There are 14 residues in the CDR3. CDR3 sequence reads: CASSGGTGGNEQFF. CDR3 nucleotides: TGTGCCAGCAGCGGGGGGACAGGGGGCAATGAGCAGTTCTTC.

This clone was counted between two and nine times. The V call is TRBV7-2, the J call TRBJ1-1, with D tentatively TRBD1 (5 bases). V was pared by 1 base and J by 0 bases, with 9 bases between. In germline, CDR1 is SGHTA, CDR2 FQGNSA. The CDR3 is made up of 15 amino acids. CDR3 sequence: CASSLGGVMNTEAFF. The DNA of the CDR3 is TGTGCCAGCAGCTTAGGGGGGGTCATGAACACTGAAGCTTTCTTT.

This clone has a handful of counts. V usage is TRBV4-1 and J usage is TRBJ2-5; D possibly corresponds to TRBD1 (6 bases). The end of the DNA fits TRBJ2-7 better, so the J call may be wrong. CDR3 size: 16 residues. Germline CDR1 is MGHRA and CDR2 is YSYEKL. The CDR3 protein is CASSHPFKDSSYEQYF. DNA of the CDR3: TGCGCCAGCAGCCACCCCTTTAAGGACAGTTCCTACGAGCAGTACTTC.

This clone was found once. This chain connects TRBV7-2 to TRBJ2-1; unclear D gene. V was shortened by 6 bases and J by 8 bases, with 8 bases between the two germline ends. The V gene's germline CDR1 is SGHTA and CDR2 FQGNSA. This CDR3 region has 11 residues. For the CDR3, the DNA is TGTGCCAGCAGGTACTCGCATGAGCAGTTCTTC. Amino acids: CASRYSHEQFF.

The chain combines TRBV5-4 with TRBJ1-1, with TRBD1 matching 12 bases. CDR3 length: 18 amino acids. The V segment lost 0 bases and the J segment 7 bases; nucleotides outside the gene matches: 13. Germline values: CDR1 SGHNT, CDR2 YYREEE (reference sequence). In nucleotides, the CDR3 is TGTGCCAGCAGCTTGGACCGGGACAGGGGGCTCAAGAGGCTTGAAGCTTTCTTT. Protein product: CASSLDRDRGLKRLEAFF.

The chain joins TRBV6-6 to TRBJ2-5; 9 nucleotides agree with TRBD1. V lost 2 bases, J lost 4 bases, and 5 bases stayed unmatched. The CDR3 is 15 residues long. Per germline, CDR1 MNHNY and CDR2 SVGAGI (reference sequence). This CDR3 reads CASSYRYRGRETQYF. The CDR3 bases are TGTGCCAGCAGTTACCGTTACAGGGGGCGAGAGACCCAGTACTTC.

CDR3 nucleotide sequence: TGTGCCAGCAGTTCCCCGGGGGGCGCGGACTATGGCTACACCTTC. It yields the protein CASSSPGGADYGYTF. The rearrangement links TRBV28 to TRBJ1-2; weak D call: TRBD1 (6 bases). V lost 4 bases to trimming and J lost 3 bases, with 15 bases between them. CDR3 length: 15 residues. Per the germline V gene, CDR1 is MDHEN and CDR2 is SYDVKM.

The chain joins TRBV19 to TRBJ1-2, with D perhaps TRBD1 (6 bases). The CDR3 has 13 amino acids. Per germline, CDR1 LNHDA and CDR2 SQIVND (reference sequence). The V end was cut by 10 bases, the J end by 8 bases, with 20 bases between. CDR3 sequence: CAIHRAPMRGYTF. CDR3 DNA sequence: TGTGCCATTCACAGGGCTCCAATGCGGGGCTACACCTTC.

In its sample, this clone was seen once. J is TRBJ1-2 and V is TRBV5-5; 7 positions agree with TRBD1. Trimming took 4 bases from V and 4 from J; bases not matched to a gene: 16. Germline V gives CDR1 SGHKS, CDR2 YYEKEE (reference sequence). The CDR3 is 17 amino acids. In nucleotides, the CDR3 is TGTGCCAGCAGCACGAAAAGTGAAAGGGGGCGATTCTATGGCTACACCTTC. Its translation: CASSTKSERGRFYGYTF.

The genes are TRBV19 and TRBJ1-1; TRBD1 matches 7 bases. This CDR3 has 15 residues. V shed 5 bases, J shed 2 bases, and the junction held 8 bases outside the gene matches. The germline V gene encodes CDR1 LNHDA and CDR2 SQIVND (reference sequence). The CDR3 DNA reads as TGTGCCAGTAGTTCTGTAAGGGACAGTAACACTGAAGCTTTCTTT. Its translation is CASSSVRDSNTEAFF.

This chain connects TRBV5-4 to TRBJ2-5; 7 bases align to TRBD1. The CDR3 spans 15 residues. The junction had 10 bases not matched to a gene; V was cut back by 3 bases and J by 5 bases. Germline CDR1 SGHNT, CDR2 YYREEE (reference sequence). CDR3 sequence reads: CASSSKQGIVETQYF. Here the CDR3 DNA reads TGTGCCAGCAGCTCTAAACAGGGGATAGTGGAGACCCAGTACTTC.

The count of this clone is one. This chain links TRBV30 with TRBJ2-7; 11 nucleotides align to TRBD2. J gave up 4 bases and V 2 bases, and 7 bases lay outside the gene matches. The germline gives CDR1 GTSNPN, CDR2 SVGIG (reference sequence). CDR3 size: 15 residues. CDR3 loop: CAWSPGLAEFYEQYF. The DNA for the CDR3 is TGTGCCTGGAGTCCGGGACTAGCGGAGTTTTACGAGCAGTACTTC.

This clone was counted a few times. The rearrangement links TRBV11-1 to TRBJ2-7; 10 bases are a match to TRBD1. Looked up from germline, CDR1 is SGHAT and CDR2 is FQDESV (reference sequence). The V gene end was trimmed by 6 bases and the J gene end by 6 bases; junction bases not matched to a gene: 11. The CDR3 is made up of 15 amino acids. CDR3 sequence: CASRNPGQGPGEQYF. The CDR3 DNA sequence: TGTGCCAGCAGGAATCCGGGACAGGGGCCTGGCGAGCAGTACTTC. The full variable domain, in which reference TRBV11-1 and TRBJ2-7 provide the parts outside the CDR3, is EAEVAQSPRYKITEKSQAVAFWCDPISGHATLYWYRQILGQGPELLVQFQDESVVDDSQLPKDRFSAERLKGVDSTLKIQPAELGDSAMYLCASRNPGQGPGEQYFGPGTRLTVT.